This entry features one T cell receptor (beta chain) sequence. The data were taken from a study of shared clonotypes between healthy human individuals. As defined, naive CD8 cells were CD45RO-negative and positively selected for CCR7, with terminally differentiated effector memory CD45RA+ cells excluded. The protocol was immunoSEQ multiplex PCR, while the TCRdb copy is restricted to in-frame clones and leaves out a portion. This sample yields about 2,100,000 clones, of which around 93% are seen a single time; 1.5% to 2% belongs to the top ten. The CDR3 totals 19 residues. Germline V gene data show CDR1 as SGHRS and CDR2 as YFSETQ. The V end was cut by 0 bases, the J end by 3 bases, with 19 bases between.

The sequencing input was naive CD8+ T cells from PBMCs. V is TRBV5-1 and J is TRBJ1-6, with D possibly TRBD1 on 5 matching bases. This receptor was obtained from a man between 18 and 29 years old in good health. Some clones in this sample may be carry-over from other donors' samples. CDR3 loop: CASSLGWGTELDYNSPLHF. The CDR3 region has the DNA TGCGCCAGCAGCTTGGGATGGGGGACGGAGCTTGACTATAATTCACCCCTCCACTTT.